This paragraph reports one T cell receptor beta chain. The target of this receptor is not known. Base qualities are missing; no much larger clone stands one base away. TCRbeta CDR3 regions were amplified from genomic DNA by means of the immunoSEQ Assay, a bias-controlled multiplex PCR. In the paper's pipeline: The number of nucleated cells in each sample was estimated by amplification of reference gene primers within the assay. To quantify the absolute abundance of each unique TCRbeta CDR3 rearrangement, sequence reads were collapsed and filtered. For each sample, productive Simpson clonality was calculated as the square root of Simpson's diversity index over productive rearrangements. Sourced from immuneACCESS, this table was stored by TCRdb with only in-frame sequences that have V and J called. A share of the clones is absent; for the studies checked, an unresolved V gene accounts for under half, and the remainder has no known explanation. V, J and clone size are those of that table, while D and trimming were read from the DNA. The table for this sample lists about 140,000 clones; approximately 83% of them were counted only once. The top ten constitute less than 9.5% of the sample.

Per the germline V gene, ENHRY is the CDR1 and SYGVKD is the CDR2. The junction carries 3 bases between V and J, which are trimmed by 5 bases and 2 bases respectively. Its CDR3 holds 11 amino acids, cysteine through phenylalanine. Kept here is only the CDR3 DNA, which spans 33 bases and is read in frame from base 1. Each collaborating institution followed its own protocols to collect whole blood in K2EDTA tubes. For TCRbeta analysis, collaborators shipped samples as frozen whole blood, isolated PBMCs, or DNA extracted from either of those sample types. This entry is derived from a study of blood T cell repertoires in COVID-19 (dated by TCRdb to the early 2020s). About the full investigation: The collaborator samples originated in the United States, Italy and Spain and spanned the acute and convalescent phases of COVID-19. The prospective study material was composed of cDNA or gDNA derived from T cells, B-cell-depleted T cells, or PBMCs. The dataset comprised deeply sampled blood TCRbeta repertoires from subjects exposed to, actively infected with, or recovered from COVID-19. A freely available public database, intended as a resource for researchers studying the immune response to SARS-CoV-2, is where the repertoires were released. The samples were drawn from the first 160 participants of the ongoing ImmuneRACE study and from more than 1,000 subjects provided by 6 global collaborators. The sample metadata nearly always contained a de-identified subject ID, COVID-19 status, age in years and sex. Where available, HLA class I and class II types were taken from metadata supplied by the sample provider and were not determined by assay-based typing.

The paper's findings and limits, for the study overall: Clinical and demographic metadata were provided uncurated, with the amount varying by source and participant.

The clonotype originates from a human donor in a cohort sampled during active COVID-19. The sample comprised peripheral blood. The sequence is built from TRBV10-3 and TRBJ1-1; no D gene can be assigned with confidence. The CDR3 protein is CAISRNTEAFF. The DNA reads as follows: TGTGCCATCAGTCGTAACACTGAAGCTTTCTTT.